This T cell receptor beta chain derives from a study of blood T cell repertoires in COVID-19. Study at large: Collection of acute and convalescent COVID-19 samples took place in the United States, Italy and Spain.

The CDR3 length is 13 residues. The V end lost 8 bases, the J end lost 3 bases, and 14 bases lay between the germline ends. CDR1 is MNHEY and CDR2 is SMNVEV in the germline V gene (reference sequence). TCRdb's table, derived via immunoSEQ multiplex PCR, lists solely in-frame clones and lacks some. The table lists roughly 90,000 clones, 80% to 85% of them singletons, with roughly a third in the top ten. The specimen was peripheral blood. The receptor comes from an elderly woman with active or convalescent COVID-19. The chain couples TRBV27 to TRBJ2-7, with a possible D match to TRBD2 (5 bases). CDR3 loop: CASGPRLSYEQYF. In nucleotides, the CDR3 is TGTGCCAGCGGTCCCAGACTAAGCTACGAGCAGTACTTC.